The source of this T cell receptor beta chain is a study of technical replicates of blood from a few donors. This table comes from immunoSEQ multiplex PCR, and its TCRdb copy is limited to in-frame clones, with some not included. Among over 50,000 clones, approximately 97% were seen once, and the ten largest hold 0.15% to 0.25%. CDR3 length: 17 amino acids. The V end lost 5 bases, the J end lost 1 base, and 18 bases lay between the germline ends. From germline, CDR1 is MNHEY and CDR2 SMNVEV (reference sequence). The receptor's source is a human donor in good health. Sequenced sample: T cells isolated from PBMCs. The genes are TRBV27 and TRBJ1-5, with D perhaps TRBD1 (6 bases). In nucleotides, the CDR3 is TGTGCCAGCAGTCGCCGAGTCGACAGGCTGAGCAATCAGCCCCAGCATTTT. Encoded protein: CASSRRVDRLSNQPQHF.